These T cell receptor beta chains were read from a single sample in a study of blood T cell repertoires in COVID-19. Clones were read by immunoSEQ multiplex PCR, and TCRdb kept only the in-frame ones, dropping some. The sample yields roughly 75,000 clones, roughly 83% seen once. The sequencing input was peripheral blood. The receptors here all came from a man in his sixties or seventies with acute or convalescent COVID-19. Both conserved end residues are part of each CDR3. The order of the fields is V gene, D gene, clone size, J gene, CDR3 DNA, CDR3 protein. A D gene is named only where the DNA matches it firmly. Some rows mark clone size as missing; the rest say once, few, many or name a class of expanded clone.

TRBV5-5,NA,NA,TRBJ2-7,TGTGCCAGCAGCCTCTCCCCGGGAAGCGGCTCCTCCTACGAGCAGTACTTC,CASSLSPGSGSSYEQYF
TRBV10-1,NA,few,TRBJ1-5,TGCGCCAGCAGCCCCGGACTGAATCAGCCCCAGCATTTT,CASSPGLNQPQHF
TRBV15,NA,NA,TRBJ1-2,TGTGCCACCAGCAGAGTGGAGGCACCAGGCTACACCTTC,CATSRVEAPGYTF
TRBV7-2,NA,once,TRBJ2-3,TGTGCCAGCAGCGAGACGGGACTGGATGGGACGCAGTATTTT,CASSETGLDGTQYF
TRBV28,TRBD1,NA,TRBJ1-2,TGTGCCAGCCTCTCGGGGCAGGGGGTCGAGGGCTACACCTTC,CASLSGQGVEGYTF
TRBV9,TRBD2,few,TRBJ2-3,TGTGCCAGCAGACGACTAGCGGGAGGGGATAATACGCAGTATTTT,CASRRLAGGDNTQYF
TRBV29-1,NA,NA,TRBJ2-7,TGCAGCGGGTTCTCAGGGTCCCACGAGCAGTACTTC,CSGFSGSHEQYF
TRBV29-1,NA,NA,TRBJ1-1,TGCAGCGTTGAACTCCGGGAGGGCACTGAAGCTTTCTTT,CSVELREGTEAFF
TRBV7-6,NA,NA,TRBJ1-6,TGTGCCAGCGGCCTTCAAGCAGGGGTGCATAATTCACCCCTCCACTTT,CASGLQAGVHNSPLHF
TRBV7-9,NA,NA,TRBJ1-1,TGTGCCAGCAGACCAGGGTCCTTGGGAGCTTTCTTT,CASRPGSLGAFF
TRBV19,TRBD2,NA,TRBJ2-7,TGTGCCAGTAGTATAGATGGCGGGAGTGGCGAGCAGTACTTC,CASSIDGGSGEQYF
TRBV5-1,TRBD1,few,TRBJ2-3,TGCGCCAGCAGCTTTTTGGCAGGGGGAAACACAGATACGCAGTATTTT,CASSFLAGGNTDTQYF
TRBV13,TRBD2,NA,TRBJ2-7,TGTGCCAGCAGCCTAGGCCGGGAGGACGAGCAGTACTTC,CASSLGREDEQYF
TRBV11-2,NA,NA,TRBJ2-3,TGTGCCAGCAGCCACACAGATACGCAGTATTTT,CASSHTDTQYF
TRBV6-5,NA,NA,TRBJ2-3,TGTGCCAGCAGTAGTGTGGGGCCCACAGATACGCAGTATTTT,CASSSVGPTDTQYF
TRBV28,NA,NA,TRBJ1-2,TGTGCCAGCAGCCGACCAACCGGGGGCTACACCTTC,CASSRPTGGYTF
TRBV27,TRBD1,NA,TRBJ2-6,TGTGCCAGCAGTCGGGACAGGGTCCTAAGTGGGGCCAACGTCCTGACTTTC,CASSRDRVLSGANVLTF
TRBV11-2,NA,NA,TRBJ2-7,TGTGCCAGCAGCCCAAGTGTAAGGGGGAGTCCCTACGAGCAGTACTTC,CASSPSVRGSPYEQYF
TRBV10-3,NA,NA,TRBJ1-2,TGTGCCATCAGTGAGACTAAGGAATCTAGAGGCTACACCTTC,CAISETKESRGYTF
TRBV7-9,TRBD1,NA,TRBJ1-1,TGTGCCAGCAGCTTCGGACAGGGGTTTGGGACTGAAGCTTTCTTT,CASSFGQGFGTEAFF
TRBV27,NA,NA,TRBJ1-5,TGTGCCAGCAGTTTTAATAGCAATCAGCCCCAGCATTTT,CASSFNSNQPQHF
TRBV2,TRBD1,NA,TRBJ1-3,TGTGCCAGCAGCCCGACAACAGGGGCTGGAAACACCATATATTTT,CASSPTTGAGNTIYF
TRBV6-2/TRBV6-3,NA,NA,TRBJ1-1,TGTGCCAGCAGTTACTCGCAGGGGATGCCGTACACTGAAGCTTTCTTT,CASSYSQGMPYTEAFF
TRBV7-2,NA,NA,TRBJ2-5,TGTGCCAGCAGCTTAGAGGGGGTAACCCACCTCCAAGAGACCCAGTACTTC,CASSLEGVTHLQETQYF
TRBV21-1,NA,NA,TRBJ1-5,TGTGCCAGCAGCATACAGATTCCTCAGGGGACAGCCCAGCATTTT,CASSIQIPQGTAQHF
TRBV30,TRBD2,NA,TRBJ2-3,TGTGCCTGGAGTGGGCGAGCGGGAGCCAGCACAGATACGCAGTATTTT,CAWSGRAGASTDTQYF
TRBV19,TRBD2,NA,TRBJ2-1,TGTGCCAGTAGTATGGGACTAGCGGTTTACAATGAGCAGTTCTTC,CASSMGLAVYNEQFF
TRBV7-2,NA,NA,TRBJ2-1,TGTGCCAGCAGCTTAATTATGGAGGGTGAGCAGTTCTTC,CASSLIMEGEQFF
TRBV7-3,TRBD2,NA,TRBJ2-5,TGTGCCAGCAGCTTAATGTTGCGGGGGAAAGAGACCCAGTACTTC,CASSLMLRGKETQYF
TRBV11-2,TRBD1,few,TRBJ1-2,TGTGCCAGCAGCTTAGATTTGACAGGGGTTGGCTACACCTTC,CASSLDLTGVGYTF
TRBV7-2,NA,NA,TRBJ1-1,TGTGCCAGCAGCTTAGCGGGGGCGGCTGAAGCTTTCTTT,CASSLAGAAEAFF
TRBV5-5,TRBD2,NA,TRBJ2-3,TGTGCCAGCAGGCCTCCGGGACTAGGCACAGATACGCAGTATTTT,CASRPPGLGTDTQYF
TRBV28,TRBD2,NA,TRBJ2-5,TGTGCCAGCAGCCCTAGCGGGGCGACCCAAGAGACCCAGTACTTC,CASSPSGATQETQYF
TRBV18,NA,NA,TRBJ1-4,TGTGCCAGCTCATCAGGTGCTAATGAAAAACTGTTTTTT,CASSSGANEKLFF
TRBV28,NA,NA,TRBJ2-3,TGTGCCAGCAGAAGGAGGGCAGATACGCAGTATTTT,CASRRRADTQYF